The TCR beta chain described here comes from a study of CD8 T cells in Susac syndrome. Study-level results: The relatively small number of individuals in the TCR sequencing and HLA analysis was acknowledged by the study.

Germline V gives CDR1 SGHDN, CDR2 FVKESK. Trimming removed 4 bases from V and 7 bases from J, with 10 bases in between. This CDR3 contains 13 residues. A note on this clonotype: Its cognate antigen is unknown.

RNA was extracted with the RNeasy kit, and a quantity of about 0.5 to 1 ug was reverse transcribed using random hexamers. An immunoSEQ multiplex PCR amplified TCR beta CDR3 over 54 Vbeta and 13 Jbeta. TCRdb re-called the immunoSEQ multiplex PCR reads through MiXCR, storing one row per CDR3 protein. The repertoire consists of 190,000 or so distinct CDR3 sequences, with about 96% occurring once and the leading ten covering approximately 0.093%. The material sequenced was CD4+ T cells from PBMCs. The chain has TRBV14 and TRBJ2-2, with a tentative D call TRBD2 (5 bases). The receptor was derived from a human donor with multiple sclerosis. In nucleotides, the CDR3 is TGTGCCAGCAGCCCAACCCGGGACGGGGAGCTGTTTTTT. Its translation is CASSPTRDGELFF.